What follows describes a single TCR beta chain. The target antigen is unknown. TCRdb keeps only in-frame clones here, not all; method: immunoSEQ multiplex PCR. The repertoire includes some 2,000,000 clones, less than 95% of them detected once, and 0.85% to 1.2% sits in the top ten. The CDR3 spans 13 residues. Germline CDR1 is MNHNS and CDR2 is SASEGT. V lost 3 bases, J lost 1 base, and 6 bases lay in between. These data come from a study of shared clonotypes between healthy human individuals. Study background: Used for every donor were three CD4 naive, three CD4 memory, two CD8 naive and one CD8 memory plate.

Study findings and constraints: Among four donors, about 5% of naive CD4 clonotypes were found in common. Estimated clonotype richness was generally higher in naive than memory subsets.

Positively selected for CCR7, the CD45RO-negative cells used as naive CD8 cells excluded terminally differentiated effector memory CD45RA+ cells. All participating donors were Caucasian adults from Nashville, Tennessee. The receptor was isolated from a man younger than 35 in good health. V usage is TRBV6-1 and J usage is TRBJ1-1; D is unresolved. Sequencing was done on a sample of naive CD8+ T cells sorted from blood. The CDR3: CASSDMGNTEAFF. In DNA form, the CDR3 reads TGTGCCAGCAGTGACATGGGGAACACTGAAGCTTTCTTT.